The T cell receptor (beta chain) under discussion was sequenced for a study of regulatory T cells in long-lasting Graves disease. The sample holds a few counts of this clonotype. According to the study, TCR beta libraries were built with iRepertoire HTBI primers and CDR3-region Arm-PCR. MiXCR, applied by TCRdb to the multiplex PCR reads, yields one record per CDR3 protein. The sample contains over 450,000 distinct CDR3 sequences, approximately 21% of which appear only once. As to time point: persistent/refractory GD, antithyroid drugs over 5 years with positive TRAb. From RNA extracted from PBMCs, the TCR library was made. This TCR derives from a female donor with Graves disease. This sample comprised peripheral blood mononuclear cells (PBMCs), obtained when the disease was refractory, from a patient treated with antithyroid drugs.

CDR3 protein: CASSLGGPLNTEAFF. CDR3 sequence (DNA): TGTGCCAGCAGCTTGGGGGGGCCGCTGAACACTGAAGCTTTCTTT. The chain couples TRBV7-8 to TRBJ1-1; a possible D gene is TRBD1 (6 bases). Germline V gene sequence: CDR1 SGHVS, CDR2 FQNEAQ. The CDR3 is 15 residues long. Between the trimmed V and J ends, which lost 3 bases and 0 bases, there was a span of 11 bases.